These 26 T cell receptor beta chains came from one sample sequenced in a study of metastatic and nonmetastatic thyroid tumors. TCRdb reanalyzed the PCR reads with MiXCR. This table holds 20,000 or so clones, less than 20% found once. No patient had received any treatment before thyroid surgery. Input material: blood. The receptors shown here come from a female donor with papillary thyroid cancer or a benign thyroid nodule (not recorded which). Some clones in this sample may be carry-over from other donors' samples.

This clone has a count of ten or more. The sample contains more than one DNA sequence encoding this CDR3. The CDR3 sequence is CASSLTGLTANTGELFF. CDR3 sequence (DNA): TGTGCCAGCAGTTTGACTGGGCTAACAGCGAACACCGGGGAGCTGTTTTTT. This chain joins TRBV27 and TRBJ2-2, with D unresolved. Trimming left V 3 bases short and J 0 bases short, with 14 bases between. The germline CDR1 and CDR2 sequences are MNHEY and SMNVEV (reference sequence). The CDR3 has 17 residues.

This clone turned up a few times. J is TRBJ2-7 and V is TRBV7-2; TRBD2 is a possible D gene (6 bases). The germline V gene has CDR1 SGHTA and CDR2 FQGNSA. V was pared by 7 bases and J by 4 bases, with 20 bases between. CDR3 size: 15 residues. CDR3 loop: CASTQEGLSGYEQYF. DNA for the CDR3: TGTGCCAGCACTCAAGAGGGACTCTCGGGGTACGAGCAGTACTTC.

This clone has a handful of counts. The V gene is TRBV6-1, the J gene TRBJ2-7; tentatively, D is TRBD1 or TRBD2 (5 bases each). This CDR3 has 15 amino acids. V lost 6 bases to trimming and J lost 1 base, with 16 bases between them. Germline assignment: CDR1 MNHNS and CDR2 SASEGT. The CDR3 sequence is CASSQPGRKSYEQYF. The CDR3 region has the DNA TGTGCCAGCAGCCAACCGGGACGCAAGTCCTACGAGCAGTACTTC.

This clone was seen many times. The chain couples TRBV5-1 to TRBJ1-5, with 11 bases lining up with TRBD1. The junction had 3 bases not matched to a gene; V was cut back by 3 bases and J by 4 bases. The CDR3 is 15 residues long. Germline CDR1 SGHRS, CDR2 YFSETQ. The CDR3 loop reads CASSSGQGVNQPQHF. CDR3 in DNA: TGCGCCAGCAGCTCGGGACAGGGGGTTAATCAGCCCCAGCATTTT.

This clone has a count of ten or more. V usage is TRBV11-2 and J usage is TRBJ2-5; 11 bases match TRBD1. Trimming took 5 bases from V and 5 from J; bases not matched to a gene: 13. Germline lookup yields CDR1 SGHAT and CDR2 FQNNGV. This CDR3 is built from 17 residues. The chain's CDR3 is CASSPPGQGVGRETQYF. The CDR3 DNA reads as TGTGCCAGCAGCCCCCCGGGACAGGGGGTCGGTCGGGAGACCCAGTACTTC.

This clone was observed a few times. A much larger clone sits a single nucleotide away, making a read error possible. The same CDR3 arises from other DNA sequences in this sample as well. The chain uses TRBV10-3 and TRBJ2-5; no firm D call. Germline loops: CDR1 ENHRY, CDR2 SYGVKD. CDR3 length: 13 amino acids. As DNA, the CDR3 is TGTGCCATCGCCGAGGCGGCCCAAGAGACCCGGTACTTC. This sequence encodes CAIAEAAQETRYF.

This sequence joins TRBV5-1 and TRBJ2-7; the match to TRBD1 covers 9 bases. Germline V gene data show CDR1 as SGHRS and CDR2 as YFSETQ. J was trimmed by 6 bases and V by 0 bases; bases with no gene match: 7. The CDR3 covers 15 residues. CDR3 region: CASSLGGQGLSEQYF. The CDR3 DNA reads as TGCGCCAGCAGCTTGGGGGGACAGGGCCTGTCCGAGCAGTACTTC.

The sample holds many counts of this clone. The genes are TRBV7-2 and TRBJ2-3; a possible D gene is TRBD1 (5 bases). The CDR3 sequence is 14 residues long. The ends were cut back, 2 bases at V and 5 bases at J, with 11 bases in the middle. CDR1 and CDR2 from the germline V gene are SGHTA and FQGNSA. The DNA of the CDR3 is TGTGCCAGCAGCTTAAAGGGGTGGGGAGATACGCAGTATTTT. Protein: CASSLKGWGDTQYF.

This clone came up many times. CDR3 in amino acids: CASSLGQGNYGYTF. CDR3 in DNA: TGTGCCAGCAGCCTGGGACAGGGGAACTATGGCTACACCTTC. The rearrangement joins TRBV7-9 to TRBJ1-2; 10 nucleotides match TRBD1. The CDR3 has 14 amino acids. CDR1 SEHNR and CDR2 FQNEAQ come from the germline V gene (reference sequence). V dropped 5 bases and J dropped 2; count of bases not matched to a gene: 2.

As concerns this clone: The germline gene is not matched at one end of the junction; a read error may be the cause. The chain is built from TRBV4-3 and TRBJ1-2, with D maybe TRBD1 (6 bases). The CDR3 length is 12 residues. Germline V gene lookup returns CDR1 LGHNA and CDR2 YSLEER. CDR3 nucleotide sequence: TGCGCCAGCAGTCAAGCGGGAACAGGGATAACCTTC. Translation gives CASSQAGTGITF.

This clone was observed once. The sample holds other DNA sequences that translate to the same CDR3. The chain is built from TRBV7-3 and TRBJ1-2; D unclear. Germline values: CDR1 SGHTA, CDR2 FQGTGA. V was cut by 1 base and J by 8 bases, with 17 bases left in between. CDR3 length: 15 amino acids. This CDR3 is CASSLIGGRSEGYTF. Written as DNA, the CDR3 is TGTGCCAGCAGCTTAATAGGAGGGCGGTCGGAGGGCTACACCTTC.

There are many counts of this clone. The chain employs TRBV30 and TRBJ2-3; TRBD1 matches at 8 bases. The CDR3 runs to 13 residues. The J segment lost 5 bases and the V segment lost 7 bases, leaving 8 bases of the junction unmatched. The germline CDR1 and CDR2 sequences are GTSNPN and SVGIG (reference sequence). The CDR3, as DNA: TGTGCCTATATCGACAGGGGAGTAGATACGCAGTATTTT. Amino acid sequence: CAYIDRGVDTQYF.

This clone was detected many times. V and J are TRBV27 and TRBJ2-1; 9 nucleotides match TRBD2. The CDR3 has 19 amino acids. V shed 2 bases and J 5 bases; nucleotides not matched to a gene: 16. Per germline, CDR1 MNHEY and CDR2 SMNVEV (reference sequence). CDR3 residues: CASSLHPGGYAGGDNEQFF. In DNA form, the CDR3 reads TGTGCCAGCAGTTTACACCCAGGAGGGTACGCGGGGGGGGACAATGAGCAGTTCTTC.

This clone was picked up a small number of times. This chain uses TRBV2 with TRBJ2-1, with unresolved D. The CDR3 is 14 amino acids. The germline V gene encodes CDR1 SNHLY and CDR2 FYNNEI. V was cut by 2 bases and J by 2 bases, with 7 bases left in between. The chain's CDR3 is CASSECHAYNEQFF. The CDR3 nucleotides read TGTGCCAGCAGTGAATGTCACGCCTACAATGAGCAGTTCTTC.

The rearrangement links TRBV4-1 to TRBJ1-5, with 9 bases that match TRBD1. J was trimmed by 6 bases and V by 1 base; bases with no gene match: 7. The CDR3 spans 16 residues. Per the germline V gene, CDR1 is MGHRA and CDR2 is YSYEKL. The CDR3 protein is CASSQVRDRASQPQHF. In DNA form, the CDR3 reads TGCGCCAGCAGCCAAGTTAGGGACAGGGCATCTCAGCCCCAGCATTTT.

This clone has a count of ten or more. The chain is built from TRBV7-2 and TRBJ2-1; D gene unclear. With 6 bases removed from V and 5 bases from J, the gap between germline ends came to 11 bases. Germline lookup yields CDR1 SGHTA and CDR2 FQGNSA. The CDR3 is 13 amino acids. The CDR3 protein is CASSPQVDNEQFF. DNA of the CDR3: TGTGCCAGCAGTCCCCAGGTTGACAATGAGCAGTTCTTC.

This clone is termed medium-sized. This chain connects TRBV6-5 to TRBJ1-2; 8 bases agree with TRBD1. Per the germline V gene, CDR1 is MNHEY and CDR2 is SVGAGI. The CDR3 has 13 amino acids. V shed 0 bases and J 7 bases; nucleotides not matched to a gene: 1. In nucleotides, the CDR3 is TGTGCCAGCAGTTACTCGACAGGGGTTGGCTACACCTTC. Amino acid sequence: CASSYSTGVGYTF.

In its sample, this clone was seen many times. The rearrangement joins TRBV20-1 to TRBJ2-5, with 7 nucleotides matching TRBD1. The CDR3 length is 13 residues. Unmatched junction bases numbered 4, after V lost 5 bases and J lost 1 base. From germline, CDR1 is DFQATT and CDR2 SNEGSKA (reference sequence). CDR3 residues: CSAVNRGQETQYF. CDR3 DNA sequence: TGCAGTGCTGTTAACAGGGGCCAAGAGACCCAGTACTTC.

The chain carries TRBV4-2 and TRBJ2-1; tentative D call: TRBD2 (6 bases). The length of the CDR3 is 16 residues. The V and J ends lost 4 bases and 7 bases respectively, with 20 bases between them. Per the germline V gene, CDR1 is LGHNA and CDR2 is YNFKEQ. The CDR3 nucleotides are TGTGCCAGCAGCCCACTAGCTAGGGGATCATATAATGAGCAGTTCTTC. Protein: CASSPLARGSYNEQFF.

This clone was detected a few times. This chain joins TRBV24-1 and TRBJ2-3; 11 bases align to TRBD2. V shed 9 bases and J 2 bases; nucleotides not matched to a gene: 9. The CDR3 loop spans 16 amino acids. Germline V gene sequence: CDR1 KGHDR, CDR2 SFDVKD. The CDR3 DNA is TGTGCCACCGGGGGTACTAGCGGGGGCAACACAGATACGCAGTATTTT. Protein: CATGGTSGGNTDTQYF.

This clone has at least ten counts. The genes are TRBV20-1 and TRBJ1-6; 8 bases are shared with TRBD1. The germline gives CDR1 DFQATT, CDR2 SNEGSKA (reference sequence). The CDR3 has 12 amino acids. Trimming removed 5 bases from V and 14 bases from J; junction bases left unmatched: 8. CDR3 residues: CSALSGTGSLHF. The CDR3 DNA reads TGCAGTGCTTTGTCCGGGACAGGTTCCCTCCACTTT.

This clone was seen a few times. The CDR3 DNA reads TGTGCCAGCTTGGGACCGAGCTCCTACGAGCAGTACTTC. This codes for CASLGPSSYEQYF. This sequence joins TRBV6-1 and TRBJ2-7; tentatively, D is TRBD1 or TRBD2 (5 bases each). Trimming removed 8 bases from V and 0 bases from J, with 11 bases in between. Germline CDR1 reads MNHNS; CDR2 reads SASEGT. The CDR3 spans 13 residues.

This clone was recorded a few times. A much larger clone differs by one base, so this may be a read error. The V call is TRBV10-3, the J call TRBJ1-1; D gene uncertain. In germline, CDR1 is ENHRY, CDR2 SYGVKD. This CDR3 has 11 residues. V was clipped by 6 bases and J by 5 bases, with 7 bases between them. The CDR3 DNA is TGTGCCATCAGCCTAGGGACTGAAGCTTTCTTT. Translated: CAISLGTEAFF.

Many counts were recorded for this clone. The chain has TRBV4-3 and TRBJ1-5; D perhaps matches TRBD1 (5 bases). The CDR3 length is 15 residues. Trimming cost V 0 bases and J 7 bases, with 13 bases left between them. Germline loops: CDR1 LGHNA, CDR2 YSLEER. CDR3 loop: CASSQDSGRGQPQHF. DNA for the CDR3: TGCGCCAGCAGCCAAGATTCAGGGAGGGGACAGCCCCAGCATTTT.

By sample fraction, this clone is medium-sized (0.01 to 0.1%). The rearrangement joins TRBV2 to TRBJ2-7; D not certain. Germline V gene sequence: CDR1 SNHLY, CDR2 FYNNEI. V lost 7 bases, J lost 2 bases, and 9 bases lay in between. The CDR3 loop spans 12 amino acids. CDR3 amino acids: CASIPTPYEQYF. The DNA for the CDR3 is TGTGCCAGCATACCCACGCCCTACGAGCAGTACTTC.

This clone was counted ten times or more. The CDR3: CASSLSGQVGYQPQHF. In nucleotides, the CDR3 is TGTGCCAGCAGTTTATCGGGCCAGGTGGGTTATCAGCCCCAGCATTTT. The genes are TRBV27 and TRBJ1-5; D is undetermined. The CDR3 extends over 16 amino acids. V lost 0 bases to trimming and J lost 5 bases, with 14 bases between them. Germline V gene sequence: CDR1 MNHEY, CDR2 SMNVEV (reference sequence).